This TCR beta chain came from a study of Graves' ophthalmopathy and Graves' hyperthyroidism. In germline, CDR1 is MDHEN, CDR2 SYDVKM. The CDR3 extends over 12 amino acids. Hyperthyroidism patients, aged 18 to 65, were newly diagnosed, under 2 months' duration. Amplified material comprised TCR beta CDR3 regions derived from RNA transcripts. HTBI primers were used in a first-round RT-PCR, which preceded a second-round multiplex PCR. TCRdb recomputed calls from the multiplex PCR reads with MiXCR, one row per CDR3 protein. The sample has hundreds of thousands of distinct CDR3 sequences; around a fifth are singletons. This clonotype was seen once. The junction shows a germline mismatch at one end, possibly a read error.

The sample was peripheral blood. The TCR originated in a woman between 18 and 30 years old with stable Graves' hyperthyroidism. The chain links TRBV28 to TRBJ1-1; D is undetermined. Here the CDR3 DNA reads TGTGCCAGCAGTTTAATCAGGTCTGAAGCTTCCTTT. Translation gives CASSLIRSEASF.